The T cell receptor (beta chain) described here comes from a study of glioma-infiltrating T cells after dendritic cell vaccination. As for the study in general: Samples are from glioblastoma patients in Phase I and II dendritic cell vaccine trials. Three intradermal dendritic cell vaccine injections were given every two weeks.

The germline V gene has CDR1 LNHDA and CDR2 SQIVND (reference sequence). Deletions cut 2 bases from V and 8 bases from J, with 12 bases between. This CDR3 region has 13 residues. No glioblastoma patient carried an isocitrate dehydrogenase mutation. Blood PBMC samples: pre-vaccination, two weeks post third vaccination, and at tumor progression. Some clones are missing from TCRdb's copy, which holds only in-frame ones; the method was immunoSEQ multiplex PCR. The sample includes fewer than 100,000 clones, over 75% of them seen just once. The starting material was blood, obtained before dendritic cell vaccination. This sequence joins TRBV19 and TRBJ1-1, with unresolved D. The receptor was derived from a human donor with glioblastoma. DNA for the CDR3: TGTGCCAGTAGTATATCCGGTAGAGGAGAAGCTTTCTTT. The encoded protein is CASSISGRGEAFF.